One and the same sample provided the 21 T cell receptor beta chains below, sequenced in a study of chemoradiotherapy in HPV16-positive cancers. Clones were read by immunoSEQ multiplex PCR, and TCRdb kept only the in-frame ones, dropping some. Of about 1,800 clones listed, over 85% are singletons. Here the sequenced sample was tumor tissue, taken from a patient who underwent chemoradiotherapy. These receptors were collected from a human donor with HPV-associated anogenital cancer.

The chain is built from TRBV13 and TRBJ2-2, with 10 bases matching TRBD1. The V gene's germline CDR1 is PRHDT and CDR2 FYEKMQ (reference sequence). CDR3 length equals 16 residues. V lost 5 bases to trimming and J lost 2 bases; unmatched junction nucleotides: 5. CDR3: CASSGDRGPNTGELFF. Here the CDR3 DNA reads TGTGCCAGCAGCGGCGACAGGGGGCCAAACACCGGGGAGCTGTTTTTT.

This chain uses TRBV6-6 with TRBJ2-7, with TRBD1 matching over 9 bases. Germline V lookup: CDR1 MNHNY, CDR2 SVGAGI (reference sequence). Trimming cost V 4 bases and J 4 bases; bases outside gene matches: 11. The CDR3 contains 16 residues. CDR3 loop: CASSSPDRGESYEQYF. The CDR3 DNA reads TGTGCCAGCAGTTCCCCGGACAGGGGTGAAAGTTACGAGCAGTACTTC.

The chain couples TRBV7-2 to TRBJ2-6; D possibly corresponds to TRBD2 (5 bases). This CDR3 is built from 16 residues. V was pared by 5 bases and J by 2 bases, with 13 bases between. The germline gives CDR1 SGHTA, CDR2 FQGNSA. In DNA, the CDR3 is TGTGCCAGCAGCCCGAGGGTAGTGACTGGGGCCAACGTCCTGACTTTC. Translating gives CASSPRVVTGANVLTF.

The CDR3 region is CASKFAGPYNEQFF. The CDR3 DNA sequence: TGCGCCAGCAAGTTTGCGGGGCCTTACAATGAGCAGTTCTTC. The chain has TRBV5-1 and TRBJ2-1; possibly TRBD2 for D (6 bases). Per germline, CDR1 SGHRS and CDR2 YFSETQ. The CDR3 has 14 amino acids. Trimming removed 6 bases at V and 4 bases at J, with 14 bases between.

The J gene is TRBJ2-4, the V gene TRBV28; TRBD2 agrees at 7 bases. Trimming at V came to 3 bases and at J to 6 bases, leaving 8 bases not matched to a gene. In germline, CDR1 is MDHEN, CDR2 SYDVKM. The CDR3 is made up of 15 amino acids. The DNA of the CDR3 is TGTGCCAGCAGTTTGGGTTGGGAGGGTGGAAACATTCAGTACTTC. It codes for CASSLGWEGGNIQYF.

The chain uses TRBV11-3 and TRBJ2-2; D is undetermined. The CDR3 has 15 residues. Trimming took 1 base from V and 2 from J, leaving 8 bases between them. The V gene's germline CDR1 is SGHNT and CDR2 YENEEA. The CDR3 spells CASSLAADNTGELFF. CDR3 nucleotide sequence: TGTGCCAGCAGCTTAGCGGCAGACAACACCGGGGAGCTGTTTTTT.

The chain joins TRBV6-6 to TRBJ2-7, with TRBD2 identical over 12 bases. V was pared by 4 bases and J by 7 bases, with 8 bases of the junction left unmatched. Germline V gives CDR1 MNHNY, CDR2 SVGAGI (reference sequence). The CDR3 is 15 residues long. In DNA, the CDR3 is TGTGCCAGCAGTTTTCTGACTAGCGGGAGTCGTGAGCAGTACTTC. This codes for CASSFLTSGSREQYF.

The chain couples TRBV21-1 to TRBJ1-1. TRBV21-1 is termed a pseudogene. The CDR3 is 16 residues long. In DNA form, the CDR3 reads TGTGCCAGCAGGCGTAGCTTAGCTACACAATTCACTGAAGCTTTCTTT. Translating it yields CASRRSLATQFTEAFF.

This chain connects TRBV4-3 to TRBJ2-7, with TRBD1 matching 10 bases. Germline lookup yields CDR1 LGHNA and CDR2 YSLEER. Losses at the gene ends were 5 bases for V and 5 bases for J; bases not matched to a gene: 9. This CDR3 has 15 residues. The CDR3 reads CASSTLGTGVNEQYF. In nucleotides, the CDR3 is TGCGCCAGCAGCACGTTGGGGACAGGGGTCAACGAGCAGTACTTC.

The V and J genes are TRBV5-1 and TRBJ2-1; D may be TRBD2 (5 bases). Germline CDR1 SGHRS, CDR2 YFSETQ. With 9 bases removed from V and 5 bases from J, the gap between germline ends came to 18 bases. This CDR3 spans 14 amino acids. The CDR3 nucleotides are TGCGCCACAGGTGCTGTACCGGGGAACAATGAGCAGTTCTTC. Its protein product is CATGAVPGNNEQFF.

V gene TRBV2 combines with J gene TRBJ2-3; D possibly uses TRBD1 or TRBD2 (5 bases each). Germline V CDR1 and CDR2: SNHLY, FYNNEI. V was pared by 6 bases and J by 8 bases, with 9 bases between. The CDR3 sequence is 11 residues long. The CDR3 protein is CASRGVTTQYF. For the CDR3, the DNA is TGTGCCAGCAGGGGGGTTACTACGCAGTATTTT.

CDR3 nucleotides: TGTGCCAGCACGGGTCCGGCGAACACTGAAGCTTTCTTT. Translated, it gives CASTGPANTEAFF. This chain links TRBV2 with TRBJ1-1; no firm D call. The V end was cut by 7 bases, the J end by 1 base, with 10 bases between. The length of the CDR3 is 13 residues. CDR1 and CDR2 (germline): SNHLY, FYNNEI.

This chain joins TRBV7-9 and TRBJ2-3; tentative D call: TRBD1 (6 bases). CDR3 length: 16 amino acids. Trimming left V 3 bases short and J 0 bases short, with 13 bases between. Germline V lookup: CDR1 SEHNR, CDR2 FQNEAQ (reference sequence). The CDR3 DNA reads TGTGCCAGCAGCTTCCCTAGACAGGCGAGCACAGATACGCAGTATTTT. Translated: CASSFPRQASTDTQYF. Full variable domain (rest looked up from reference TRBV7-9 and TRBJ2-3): DTGVSQNPRHKITKRGQNVTFRCDPISEHNRLYWYRQTLGQGPEFLTYFQNEAQLEKSRLLSDRFSAERPKGSFSTLEIQRTEQGDSAMYLCASSFPRQASTDTQYFGPGTRLTVL.

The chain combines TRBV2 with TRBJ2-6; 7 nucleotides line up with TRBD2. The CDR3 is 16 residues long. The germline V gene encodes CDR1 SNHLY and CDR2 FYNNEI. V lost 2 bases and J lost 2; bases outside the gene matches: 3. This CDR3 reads CASSETGGTGANVLTF. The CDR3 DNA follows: TGTGCCAGCAGTGAAACGGGGGGAACTGGGGCCAACGTCCTGACTTTC. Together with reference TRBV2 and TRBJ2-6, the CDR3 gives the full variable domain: EPEVTQTPSHQVTQMGQEVILRCVPISNHLYFYWYRQILGQKVEFLVSFYNNEISEKSEIFDDQFSVERPDGSNFTLKIRSTKLEDSAMYFCASSETGGTGANVLTFGAGSRLTVL.

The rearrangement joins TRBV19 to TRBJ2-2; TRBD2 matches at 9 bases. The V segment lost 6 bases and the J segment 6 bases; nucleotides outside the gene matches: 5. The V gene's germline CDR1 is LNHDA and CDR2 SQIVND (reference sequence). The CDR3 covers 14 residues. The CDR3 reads CASRNQRGAGELFF. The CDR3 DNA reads TGTGCCAGTAGGAATCAGCGGGGGGCCGGGGAGCTGTTTTTT.

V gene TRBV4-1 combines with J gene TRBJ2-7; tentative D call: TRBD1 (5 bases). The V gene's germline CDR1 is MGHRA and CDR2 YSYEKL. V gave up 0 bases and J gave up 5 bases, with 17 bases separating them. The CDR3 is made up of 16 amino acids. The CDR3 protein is CASSQEDSGAIHEQYF. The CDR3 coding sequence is TGCGCCAGCAGCCAAGAAGATAGTGGGGCTATTCACGAGCAGTACTTC.

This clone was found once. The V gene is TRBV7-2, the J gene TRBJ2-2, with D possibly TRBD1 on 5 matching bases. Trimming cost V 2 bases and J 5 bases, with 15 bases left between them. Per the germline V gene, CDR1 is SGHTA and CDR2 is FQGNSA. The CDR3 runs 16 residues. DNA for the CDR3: TGTGCCAGCAGCTTAACCCCAGCAGGGAAGACCGGGGAGCTGTTTTTT. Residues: CASSLTPAGKTGELFF.

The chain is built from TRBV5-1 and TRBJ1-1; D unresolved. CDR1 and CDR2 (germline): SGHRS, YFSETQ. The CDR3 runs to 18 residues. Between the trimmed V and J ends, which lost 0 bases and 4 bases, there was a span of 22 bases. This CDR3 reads CASSLAVGLGSVTTEAFF. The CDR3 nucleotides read TGCGCCAGCAGCTTGGCAGTTGGGTTGGGCAGCGTAACCACTGAAGCTTTCTTT. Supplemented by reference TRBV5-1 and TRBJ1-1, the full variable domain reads KAGVTQTPRYLIKTRGQQVTLSCSPISGHRSVSWYQQTPGQGLQFLFEYFSETQRNKGNFPGRFSGRQFSNSRSEMNVSTLELGDSALYLCASSLAVGLGSVTTEAFFGQGTRLTVV.

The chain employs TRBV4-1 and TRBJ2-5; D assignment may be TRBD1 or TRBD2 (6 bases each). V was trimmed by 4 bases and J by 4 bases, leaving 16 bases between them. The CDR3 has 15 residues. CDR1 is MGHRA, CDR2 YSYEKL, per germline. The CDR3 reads CASSRDARGAETQYF. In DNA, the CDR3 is TGCGCCAGCAGCCGAGATGCGAGGGGGGCAGAGACCCAGTACTTC.

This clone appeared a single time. The CDR3 loop is CASGLAVNTGELFF. The CDR3 DNA sequence: TGTGCCAGCGGACTAGCGGTGAACACCGGGGAGCTGTTTTTT. The rearrangement uses TRBV2 and TRBJ2-2, with 10 bases matching TRBD2. The CDR3 extends over 14 amino acids. Germline lookup yields CDR1 SNHLY and CDR2 FYNNEI. The V and J ends lost 8 bases and 1 base, in that order; junction bases with no gene match: 1.

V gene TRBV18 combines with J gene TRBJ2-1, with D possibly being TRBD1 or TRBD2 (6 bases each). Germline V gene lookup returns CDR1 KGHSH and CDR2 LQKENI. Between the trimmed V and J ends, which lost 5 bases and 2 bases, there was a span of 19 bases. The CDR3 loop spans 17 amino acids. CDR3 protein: CASSFHGGGTAYNEQFF. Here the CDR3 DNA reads TGTGCCAGCTCATTTCATGGAGGGGGGACCGCCTACAATGAGCAGTTCTTC.